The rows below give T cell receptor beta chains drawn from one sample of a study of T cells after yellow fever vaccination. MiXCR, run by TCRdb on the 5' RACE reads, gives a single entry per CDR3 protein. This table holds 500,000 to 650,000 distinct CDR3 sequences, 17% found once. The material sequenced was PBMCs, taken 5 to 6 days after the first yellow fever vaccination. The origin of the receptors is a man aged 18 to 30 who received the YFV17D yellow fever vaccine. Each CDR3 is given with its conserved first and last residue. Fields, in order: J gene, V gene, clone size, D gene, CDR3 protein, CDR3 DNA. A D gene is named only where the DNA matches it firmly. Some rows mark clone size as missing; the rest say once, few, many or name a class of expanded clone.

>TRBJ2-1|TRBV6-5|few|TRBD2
CASSYDGTSSNEQFF
TGTGCCAGCAGTTACGACGGGACTAGCAGCAATGAGCAGTTCTTC
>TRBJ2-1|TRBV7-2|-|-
CASSFAATRNNEQFF
TGTGCCAGCAGCTTCGCTGCCACCAGAAACAATGAGCAGTTCTTC
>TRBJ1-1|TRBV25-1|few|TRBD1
CASSEWFDRGVGTEAFF
TGTGCCAGCAGTGAATGGTTTGACAGGGGAGTGGGCACTGAAGCTTTCTTT
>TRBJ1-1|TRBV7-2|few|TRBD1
CASSLVRGGEAFF
TGTGCCAGCAGCTTAGTTAGAGGGGGCGAAGCTTTCTTT
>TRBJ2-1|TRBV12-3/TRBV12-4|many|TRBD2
CASTNGLAPYNEQFF
TGTGCCAGCACGAACGGACTAGCTCCCTACAATGAGCAGTTCTTC
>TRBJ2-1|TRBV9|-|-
CASSVSSGYNEQFF
TGTGCCAGCAGCGTATCGAGCGGTTACAATGAGCAGTTCTTC
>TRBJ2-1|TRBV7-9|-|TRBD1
CALGGTGYNEQFF
TGTGCCTTGGGAGGGACAGGGTACAATGAGCAGTTCTTC
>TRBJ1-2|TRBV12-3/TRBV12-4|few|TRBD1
CASSRKTGGNYGYTF
TGTGCCAGCAGTCGGAAGACAGGGGGAAACTATGGCTACACCTTC
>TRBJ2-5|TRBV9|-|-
CASSVNPEETQYF
TGTGCCAGCAGCGTAAACCCAGAAGAGACCCAGTACTTC
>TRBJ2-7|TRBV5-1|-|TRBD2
CASSRSVSGGSETYEQYF
TGCGCCAGCAGCCGCTCGGTGTCGGGGGGGTCCGAGACCTACGAGCAGTACTTC
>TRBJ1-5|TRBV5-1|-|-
CASSFNLDAGVALGTQHF
TGCGCCAGCAGCTTCAACCTTGACGCGGGTGTAGCCCTGGGTACGCAGCATTTT
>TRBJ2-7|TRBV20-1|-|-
CSATQGSYEQYF
TGCAGTGCTACCCAGGGGAGCTACGAGCAGTACTTC
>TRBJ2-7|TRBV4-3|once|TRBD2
CASSYTSGGPYEQYF
TGCGCCAGCAGCTACACTAGCGGGGGGCCCTACGAGCAGTACTTC
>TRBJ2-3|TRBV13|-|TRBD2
CASSLGDVLAGAPRILDTQYF
TGTGCCAGCAGCTTAGGCGATGTCCTAGCGGGGGCCCCTAGGATTTTAGATACGCAGTATTTT
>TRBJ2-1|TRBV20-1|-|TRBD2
CSASTSGGIEQFF
TGCAGTGCTAGTACTAGCGGGGGCATAGAGCAGTTCTTC
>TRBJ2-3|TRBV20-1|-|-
CSVQDRTDTQYF
TGCAGTGTTCAGGACAGAACAGATACGCAGTATTTT
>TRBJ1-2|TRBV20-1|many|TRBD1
CSVWTGSNYGYTF
TGCAGTGTCTGGACAGGGTCCAACTATGGCTACACCTTC
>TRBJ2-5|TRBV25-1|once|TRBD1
CASSRTGPRETQYF
TGTGCCAGCAGTAGGACAGGGCCCCGAGAGACCCAGTACTTC
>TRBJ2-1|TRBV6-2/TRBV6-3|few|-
CASRMGRAGGNNEQFF
TGTGCCAGCAGAATGGGGAGGGCAGGGGGCAACAATGAGCAGTTCTTC
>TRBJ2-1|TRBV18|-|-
CASSPPEGGEQFF
TGTGCCAGCTCACCACCGGAGGGCGGGGAGCAGTTCTTC
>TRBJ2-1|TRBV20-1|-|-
CSAPIYGRGYPSSYNEQFF
TGCAGTGCTCCCATTTATGGCAGGGGCTATCCAAGCTCCTACAATGAGCAGTTCTTC
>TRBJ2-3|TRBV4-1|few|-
CASSNRVRTTAETDTQYF
TGCGCCAGCAGCAACCGCGTGCGGACAACGGCGGAGACAGATACGCAGTATTTT
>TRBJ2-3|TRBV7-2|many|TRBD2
CASSQRGTSGPDTQYF
TGTGCCAGCAGTCAACGCGGGACTAGCGGGCCAGATACGCAGTATTTT
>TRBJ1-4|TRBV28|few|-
CASSSGGAGPEKLFF
TGTGCCAGCTCCTCTGGGGGCGCAGGACCTGAAAAACTGTTTTTT
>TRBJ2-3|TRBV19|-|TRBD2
CASSTLERGHGHF
TGTGCCAGTAGTACCCTTGAGCGGGGGCATGGACATTTT
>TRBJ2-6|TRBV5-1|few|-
CASRTQGSGANVLTF
TGCGCCAGCAGAACGCAGGGTTCTGGGGCCAACGTCCTGACTTTC
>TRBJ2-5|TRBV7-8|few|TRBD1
CASSEGQQETQYF
TGTGCCAGCAGCGAGGGACAGCAAGAGACCCAGTACTTC
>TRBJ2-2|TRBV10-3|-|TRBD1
CAISAGTGHGELFF
TGTGCCATCAGCGCAGGGACAGGGCACGGGGAGCTGTTTTTT
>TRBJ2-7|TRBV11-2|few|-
CASSPIRHRVGVYEQYF
TGTGCCAGCAGCCCTATAAGGCACCGCGTGGGGGTCTACGAGCAGTACTTC
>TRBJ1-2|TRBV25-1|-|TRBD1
CASSDLDRGSLYYGYTF
TGTGCCAGCAGTGATTTGGACAGGGGGAGTCTCTACTATGGCTACACCTTC
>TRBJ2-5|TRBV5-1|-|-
CASSLDGLEETQYF
TGCGCCAGCAGCTTGGATGGGCTAGAGGAGACCCAGTACTTC
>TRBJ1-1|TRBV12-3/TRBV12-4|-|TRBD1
CASIGQGAVTEAFF
TGTGCCAGCATAGGGCAGGGGGCGGTGACTGAAGCTTTCTTT
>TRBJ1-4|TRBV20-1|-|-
CSARRALGEKLFF
TGCAGTGCTAGAAGGGCCCTGGGGGAAAAACTGTTTTTT